This TCR beta chain was recorded in a study of cytomegalovirus exposure and HLA in healthy donors (dated by TCRdb to 2016 to 2017). The study in broad terms: According to an earlier analysis of 550 to 700 of the donors, about 170 million T cells yielded some 110 million unique TCR beta sequences and 276 Gb of sequence data. Roughly 320 gigabases of sequencing data and around 85 million unique TCR sequences made up an early release that covered about 640 HLA-typed donors. Of the roughly 400 genotyped donors, roughly 80% fell in the genetic ancestry cluster associated with self-reported Caucasian donors. The study was designed to test whether signatures of past pathogen exposure could be identified by cataloging public T cell receptors. The T cell repertoires of around 670 subjects were profiled by immunosequencing and related to cytomegalovirus serostatus. Along with the roughly 610-subject first cohort, a separate validation cohort of around 110 different subjects was used. To predict cytomegalovirus infection status, the study combined high-throughput TCR immunosequencing, statistical association of individual TCRs with disease status, and machine learning. A later analysis re-examined previously published TCR beta repertoires from 500 to 700 donors and added high-resolution HLA genotyping to investigate patterns of TCR occurrence. Rather than drawing on any new phenotypic data, the later analysis identified candidate immune exposures from TCR beta sequences and the way those sequences occurred across donors. In an earlier analysis of 587 of the donors, high-throughput TCR beta sequencing was used to judge whether each TCR beta V gene segment behaved as functional or pseudogenic. Donor age, sex, ethnicity and CMV serostatus were compiled alongside the repertoire data. In a later genetic analysis, genome-wide SNP genotypes for about 65% of the 666 donors were used, and that subset was treated as a discovery cohort. Every discovery cohort repertoire had been produced on one sequencing platform. Both class I and class II loci were covered by HLA typing, at four-digit resolution. The number of typed donors differed by locus: about 620-640 for A, B, C, DRB1 and DQB1; about 520 for DQA1; some 610 for DPA1; and some 470 for DPB1. About 5 DR-DQ haplotypes were handled as single units for association and clustering, since linkage in the cohort was strong. Among roughly 370 genotyped donors of the cohort, an average of around 240,000 unique TCR beta nucleotide sequences were sequenced per donor, around 20% of them non-productive.

General study outcomes and caveats: A further reported finding was that TCR beta sequences accurately predicted the HLA-A and HLA-B alleles for most subjects in the first cohort. In this cohort, only TCR beta chains were sequenced, and detectable features were limited by the absence of alpha or paired-chain data. In a later analysis, HLA-associated TCR beta chains were found to be more clonally expanded and to have lower generation probabilities than equally common non-associated chains. The authors suggested that the approach could potentially be extended to other disease states and immunological phenotypes. Broadly in line with IMGT annotations, most TCR beta V segments showed up in productive rearrangements about 87% or about 30% of the time in an earlier analysis of roughly 590 of the donors. CMV serostatus was the only immune exposure information available for the cohort. In a later analysis, the rate of TCR association differed among HLA loci, with DRB1 alleles having the most associated TCRs and HLA-C alleles having the fewest. Because HLA typing was missing for some donors at each locus, association tests included only the typed subset. In vitro tests confirmed that a few of the cytomegalovirus-associated TCR beta chains recognize cytomegalovirus antigens. The classifier was reported to diagnose cytomegalovirus status with high specificity and sensitivity in both the original cohort and the validation cohort. Compared with the roughly 710-donor mean, donors in an Asian-associated ancestry cluster had fewer N-insertions in productive TCRs, according to a later genetic analysis. Assigning TCR associations to individual alleles was difficult when HLA alleles, especially DR and DQ, strongly co-occurred. Because counts were too low, 15 or so rarely observed V segments, including chromosome 9 orphons, were excluded from the earlier analysis of 500 to 700 of the donors. Sequencing depth was assumed to be roughly uniform across donors in the presence/absence analyses, though that assumption may not hold. Correlated functional status among segregating V segments might reflect linkage disequilibrium, but an unknown experimental factor could not be ruled out. A later analysis found that most CMV-associated TCR beta chains appeared HLA-restricted, with HLA associations seemingly driven largely by CMV exposure. Across donors, most TCR sequences were observed very rarely, whereas some public TCRs were present in many individuals. According to a later analysis, parvovirus B19, influenza, CMV and Epstein-Barr virus appeared linked to several top co-occurrence clusters. The 87-base-pair reads could not distinguish some IMGT-functional V segments, including TRBV6-2 and TRBV6-3, so those segments were excluded. A later genetic analysis associated a missense DCLRE1C variant with V-gene and J-gene trimming of TCR beta chains, and an independent cohort replicated the association. The study gave a list of about 160 TCR beta chains associated with cytomegalovirus. In a later analysis, some 18,000 TCR beta sequences were associated with specific HLA alleles at a false discovery rate of 0.05. A cluster of highly shared sequence variants was judged likely to represent a technical artifact of the sequencing pipeline.

Based on the germline V gene, the CDR1 and CDR2 sequences are MRHNA and SNTAGT. Including the terminal cysteine and phenylalanine, the CDR3 comprises 18 residues. Solely the CDR3 DNA is kept, with 54 bases framed from the first base. On this clone itself: The clone's antigen remains unknown. The junction does not match germline at one end; this may be a read error.

The cohort was made up of 500 to 850 healthy bone marrow donors. At the time of sampling, all cohort members were nominally healthy, though unrecorded immune exposures were likely present. The donor was CMV seropositive and belonged to the group of 250 to 300 seropositive cohort members. A peripheral blood sample was provided by each donor, and peripheral blood mononuclear cells were used for TCR beta sequencing. Genomic DNA was extracted from the blood cell samples with the Qiagen DNeasy Blood Extraction Kit. Receptor amplification or capture employed the immunoSEQ multiplex PCR assay. The multiplex PCR relied on a mix of 60 forward primers for TCR Vbeta segments and 13 reverse primers for TCR Jbeta segments. The CDR3 region of rearranged TCR beta genes was amplified from genomic DNA by a multiplex PCR assay. Amplified TCR beta libraries were sequenced as 87-base-pair reads on the Illumina HiSeq System. Processing in the source paper ran as follows. In a later analysis, tens of millions of unique TCR beta chains were counted across the roughly 700 repertoires, and roughly 11 million of these chains were shared by at least two donors. To remove PCR and sequencing errors, raw reads were error-corrected and collapsed into unique sequences using a nearest-neighbor algorithm that merged closely related sequences. Alignment of CDR3 sequences to IMGT reference sequences was used to assign V, D and J gene segments. For a sequence to be retained, a match of at least six nucleotides to both a V gene segment and a J gene segment was required. Rearrangements were called productive when the CDR3 lacked stop codons and stayed in frame with V and J; all others were non-productive. CDR3 was defined according to IMGT convention as the region running from the second conserved V-encoded cysteine to the conserved J-encoded phenylalanine. In an earlier analysis of 550 to 650 of the donors, sequences lacking an unambiguous match to a single V gene segment were excluded. An earlier analysis of several hundred of the donors called V segments functional above 56.7% productive rearrangements and segregating when the between-donor standard deviation exceeded 5%. To diagnose cytomegalovirus status from the catalog of TCR beta chain sequences, a statistical classification framework was built. In a later analysis, TCR nucleotide sequences were compared against IMGT/GENE-DB human TR gene sequences so that V and J genes could be assigned. The TCRdist pipeline was used in a later analysis to assign CDR3 sequences and most-parsimonious VDJ recombination scenarios. In a later analysis, each TCR beta chain was defined by its CDR3 amino acid sequence together with its V-gene family, and reads without a unique V-gene family were excluded. A later analysis removed roughly 590 highly shared, low-generation-probability nucleotide sequences to deal with suspected cross-contamination and a sequencing artifact. For each public chain, a later analysis derived a clonal expansion index from normalized ranks of inferred template counts within each repertoire. In a later analysis, generation probabilities were computed using a VDJ recombination model fitted to out-of-frame rearrangements, and the results were checked against IGoR. Hypergeometric tests were used in a later analysis to score TCR-TCR, TCR-HLA and TCR-CMV co-occurrence, with a repertoire-size bias correction applied to the TCR pairs. A later analysis estimated false discovery rates by permuting HLA or CMV assignments 20 times. In a later analysis, co-occurring TCRs were grouped using DBSCAN, and TCRdist sequence similarity was added for clustering within HLA-allele-positive subsets. Repertoires with fewer than 30,000 or more than 120,000 public chains, plus five repertoires with anomalous nucleotide sharing, were excluded from co-occurrence clustering. TCRdb obtained this table from immuneACCESS and retained in-frame rearrangements with V and J assigned. These tables miss some clones; where compared with another copy, unresolved V genes account for less than half of the shortfall, and the remainder is unexplained. V, J and clone size derive from that table, while D and trimming were established from the DNA sequence. The sample has more than 70,000 clones on record, 77% of them singletons. Approximately 3.2% of the sample comes from the top ten.

Sequencing was done on a sample of PBMCs. The chain was built from TRBV6-4 and TRBJ2-6; the D region possibly corresponds to TRBD1 (5 bases align). The TCR originated in a man between 45 and 60 years old in good health and CMV-seropositive. The CDR3 has the sequence CASSETGPALSGANGLTF. The sequenced DNA is TGTGCCAGCAGCGAGACTGGACCCGCTCTCTCTGGGGCCAACGGCCTGACTTTC.